The rows below give T cell receptor beta chains drawn from one sample of a study of shared clonotypes between healthy human individuals. Measured with immunoSEQ multiplex PCR; TCRdb has only the in-frame clones, and not every one. The data show millions of clones, about 93% seen once. Sequences were obtained from naive CD8+ T cells from PBMCs. Receptors were obtained from a young man in good health. Some clones in this sample may be carry-over from other donors' samples. The CDR3 runs from the conserved cysteine through the conserved F or W. D genes are given only for firm matches. Some rows have no size entry. The others give once, few or many, or a class for an expanded clone.

cdr3_nt	cdr3_aa	clone_size	d_call	v_call	j_call	cdr3_length
TGTGCCAGCAGCCTTCTAGCGGGAGTAGGGGGTGAGCAGTTCTTC	CASSLLAGVGGEQFF	NA	TRBD2	TRBV11-2	TRBJ2-1	15
TGTGCCAGCAGCTACCCGGCTCCGTTT	CASSYPAPF	few	NA	TRBV7-9	TRBJ1-1	9
TGTGCCAGCAGTTTGCATACCGGGACTAGCGGGTTTTCCTACGAGCAGTACTTC	CASSLHTGTSGFSYEQYF	NA	TRBD2	TRBV28	TRBJ2-7	18
TGTGCCAGCAGCTTAGGGGAGCGAGCTGAAGCTTTCTTT	CASSLGERAEAFF	NA	NA	TRBV7-6	TRBJ1-1	13
TGTGCCAGCAGTTTATATTCCGGACAGGTTCTTTCTGGAAACACCATATATTTT	CASSLYSGQVLSGNTIYF	few	TRBD1	TRBV28	TRBJ1-3	18
TGTGCCTGGAGGGTCCGGACACCTAACATGAACACTGAAGCTTTCTTT	CAWRVRTPNMNTEAFF	few	NA	TRBV30	TRBJ1-1	16
TGTGCCAGCAGACACCGACTAGCGGAGGACTACGAGCAGTACTTC	CASRHRLAEDYEQYF	NA	TRBD2	TRBV6-5	TRBJ2-7	15
TGTGCCAGTACGGACACCACCTTGGGCGGGGAGCTGTTTTTT	CASTDTTLGGELFF	NA	NA	TRBV19	TRBJ2-2	14
TGTGCCAGCAGCTTAGAACCAGCGGGACAGGGAAACGAGCAGTACTTC	CASSLEPAGQGNEQYF	NA	TRBD1	TRBV7-6	TRBJ2-7	16
TGTGCCAGCAGTTACTCCTTAGGGTCTCTCTACGAGCAGTACTTC	CASSYSLGSLYEQYF	NA	NA	TRBV6-5	TRBJ2-7	15
TGTGCCAGCAGCGGCAGGACAGGGTCCTACGAGCAGTACTTC	CASSGRTGSYEQYF	NA	TRBD1	TRBV7-2	TRBJ2-7	14
TGTGCCAGCAGTTACTCCCGGACAGGGTTTGGCACTGAAGCTTTCTTT	CASSYSRTGFGTEAFF	once	TRBD1	TRBV6-5	TRBJ1-1	16
TGTGCCAGCAGTTACGGGACTAGCGGGCACAATGAGCAGTTCTTC	CASSYGTSGHNEQFF	NA	TRBD2	TRBV6-5	TRBJ2-1	15
TGTGCCAGCAGCTTAGATAGGAACTACGAGCAGTACTTC	CASSLDRNYEQYF	NA	NA	TRBV7-9	TRBJ2-7	13
TGTGCCAGCAGCCCCGGGAGCACAGATACGCAGTATTTT	CASSPGSTDTQYF	once	NA	TRBV11-3	TRBJ2-3	13
TGTGCCAGTAGGGCCGGGACAAACAATGAGCAGTTCTTC	CASRAGTNNEQFF	NA	NA	TRBV19	TRBJ2-1	13
TGCGCCAGCAGTGAGTTTGTGAGAGGATTCCAGTACTTC	CASSEFVRGFQYF	NA	NA	TRBV10-2	TRBJ2-5	13
TGTGCCAGCAGCTTAGTCGGTAGGAACACTGAAGCTTTCTTT	CASSLVGRNTEAFF	NA	NA	TRBV7-8	TRBJ1-1	14
TGTGCCAGCAGCCCGTGGGTCGGGGGGGTGAACACTGAAGCTTTCTTT	CASSPWVGGVNTEAFF	few	NA	TRBV7-9	TRBJ1-1	16
TGTGCCAGCAGTACCCGTGTCATACCCGGGGAGCTGTTTTTT	CASSTRVIPGELFF	NA	NA	TRBV28	TRBJ2-2	14
TGTGCCTGGAAGCAGGACTCTGGAAACACCATATATTTT	CAWKQDSGNTIYF	NA	NA	TRBV30	TRBJ1-3	13
TGTGCCAGCAGCCCACCCGGGGGGTGGACAGATACGCAGTATTTT	CASSPPGGWTDTQYF	NA	TRBD2	TRBV13	TRBJ2-3	15
TGTGCCAGCAGCTTCATGGGGGGCGAGCAGTACTTC	CASSFMGGEQYF	NA	NA	TRBV7-2	TRBJ2-7	12
TGTGCCAGCAGTTTTAGCCCATCCGTGGACAGGAACACTGAAGCTTTCTTT	CASSFSPSVDRNTEAFF	NA	NA	TRBV28	TRBJ1-1	17
TGCGCCAGCAGCTTGTTTCGGGAGGTGGACACCGGGGAGCTGTTTTTT	CASSLFREVDTGELFF	NA	TRBD2	TRBV5-1	TRBJ2-2	16
TGTGCCAGTACCCGCTCCGGTGGGACTGAAGCTTTCTTT	CASTRSGGTEAFF	NA	NA	TRBV19	TRBJ1-1	13
TGCGCCAGCAGCCTACGGTCCCAAGAGACCCAGTACTTC	CASSLRSQETQYF	NA	NA	TRBV4-1	TRBJ2-5	13
TGTGCCAGCAGTTACGACAGTGGCTACACCTTC	CASSYDSGYTF	NA	NA	TRBV6-6	TRBJ1-2	11
TGTGCCACCAGCAGAGTTAAGAACACCGGGGAGCTGTTTTTT	CATSRVKNTGELFF	NA	NA	TRBV15	TRBJ2-2	14
TGCGCCAGCAGCCAAGATCATCCGGACACCGGGGAGCTGTTTTTT	CASSQDHPDTGELFF	NA	NA	TRBV4-3	TRBJ2-2	15
TGTGCCAGTAGTTGGACCAGCGGGAGAACAGATACGCAGTATTTT	CASSWTSGRTDTQYF	NA	TRBD2	TRBV19	TRBJ2-3	15
TGTGCCTGGAGTTTGGGGGGGAATCAGCCCCAGCATTTT	CAWSLGGNQPQHF	NA	NA	TRBV30	TRBJ1-5	13
TGCGCCAGCAGCCAAGGCGTCTGGGGCGATCAGCCCCAGCATTTT	CASSQGVWGDQPQHF	NA	NA	TRBV4-3	TRBJ1-5	15
TGTGCCAGCAGCGTGAGAGGACTAGCGGGCCAAAATGAGCAGTTCTTC	CASSVRGLAGQNEQFF	NA	TRBD2	TRBV9	TRBJ2-1	16
TGTGCCAGCAGCCCCCAGGGTTCATTGACAGATACGCAGTATTTT	CASSPQGSLTDTQYF	NA	NA	TRBV5-4	TRBJ2-3	15
TGCGCCAGCAGCCAAGATCGCGGGACAGGGTACGAGCAGTACTTC	CASSQDRGTGYEQYF	NA	TRBD1	TRBV4-3	TRBJ2-7	15
TGTGCCATCAGCCCGTTAAATAGCGGGGCGAACACCGGGGAGCTGTTTTTT	CAISPLNSGANTGELFF	NA	TRBD2	TRBV10-3	TRBJ2-2	17
TGTGCCAGCAGCCCCGCCCCTAAGAACACTGAAGCTTTCTTT	CASSPAPKNTEAFF	NA	NA	TRBV16	TRBJ1-1	14
TGTGCCAGCAAGAAGTTGAACACTGAAGCTTTCTTT	CASKKLNTEAFF	NA	NA	TRBV25-1	TRBJ1-1	12
TGTGCCAGCAGCGCTAGAAGGAGGCCTAACACTGAAGCTTTCTTT	CASSARRRPNTEAFF	NA	NA	TRBV21-1	TRBJ1-1	15
TGTGCCAGCAGTCTGTGGGGGGCAACTAATGAAAAACTGTTTTTT	CASSLWGATNEKLFF	NA	NA	TRBV27	TRBJ1-4	15
TGTGCCAGCAGCCCGTACAGGGGGGCGAACACCGGGGAGCTGTTTTTT	CASSPYRGANTGELFF	NA	TRBD1	TRBV7-6	TRBJ2-2	16
TGTGCCAGCAGCGTAGGGGGGAAAACTGAGCAGTTCTTC	CASSVGGKTEQFF	NA	NA	TRBV9	TRBJ2-1	13
TGCAGCGTGGTCTCAGCGGACCACTCCTACAATGAGCAGTTCTTC	CSVVSADHSYNEQFF	NA	NA	TRBV29-1	TRBJ2-1	15
TGTGCCAGCAGCTTGGGCATGAACACTGAAGCTTTCTTT	CASSLGMNTEAFF	NA	NA	TRBV7-9	TRBJ1-1	13
TGTGCCAGCAGTGTCGGGGGAGTGTTCCTCTCAACCTACGAGCAGTACTTC	CASSVGGVFLSTYEQYF	NA	NA	TRBV6-1	TRBJ2-7	17